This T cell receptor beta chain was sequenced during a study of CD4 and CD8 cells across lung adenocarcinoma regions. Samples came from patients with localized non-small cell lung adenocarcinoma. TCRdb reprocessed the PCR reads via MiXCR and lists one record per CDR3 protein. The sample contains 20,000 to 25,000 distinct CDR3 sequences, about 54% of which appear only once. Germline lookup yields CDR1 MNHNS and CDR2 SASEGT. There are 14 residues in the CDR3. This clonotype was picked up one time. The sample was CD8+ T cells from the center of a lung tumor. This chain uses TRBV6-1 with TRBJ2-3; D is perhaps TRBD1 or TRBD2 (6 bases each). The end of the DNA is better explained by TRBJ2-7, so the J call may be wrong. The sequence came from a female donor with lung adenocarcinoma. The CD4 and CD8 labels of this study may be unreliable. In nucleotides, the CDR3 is TGTGCGGGCAGTGGGGGGCGCCGCCCAGATACGCAGTACTTC. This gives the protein CAGSGGRRPDTQYF.